Below, one TCR beta chain is given with its context. Which antigen it targets is not known. There are no base qualities to consult, and no much larger clone falls within one base. Clipping removes 2 bases from V and 4 bases from J, with 6 as the unmatched junction base count. From the cysteine through the phenylalanine, the CDR3 covers 16 amino acids. Of the read, only the CDR3 DNA is kept; its 48 bases are in frame from base 1. For CDR1 and CDR2, the germline V gene (reference sequence) lists MNHEY and SMNVEV. The method was the immunoSEQ multiplex PCR assay. Alongside multiparametric flow cytometry, deep sequencing of rearranged TCR beta loci was used to profile the T cell repertoires. Sourced from immuneACCESS, this table was stored by TCRdb with only in-frame sequences that have V and J called. A share of the clones is absent; for the studies checked, an unresolved V gene accounts for under half, and the remainder has no known explanation. Across this sample there are approximately 65,000 clones, with approximately 90% seen only once. The biggest ten clones account for approximately 2.6% of the sample.

This sample is drawn from a study of lymphopenia after photon versus proton radiotherapy (dated by TCRdb to the late 2010s). Turning to the overall study: The study compared the immunological effects of photon versus proton radiation therapy in patients with gastrointestinal tumors who developed high-grade lymphopenia. The cohort included roughly 20 patients with gastrointestinal tumors who developed lymphopenia after receiving either photon or proton therapy. The goal of the study was to describe how the two radiation modalities differ in their effects on the immune system. The paper as a whole reports these results and caveats: Across the cohort, among patients who died, a greater drop in TCR diversity after the nadir was inversely correlated with overall survival time. During treatment, patients who received proton therapy stayed relatively stable, whereas patients who received photon therapy lost naive T cells and TCR diversity and gained effector/memory populations. After the lymphocyte count nadir, photon-treated repertoires showed oligoclonal expansion, especially of CD8+ Temra cells, which drove the drop in diversity. The authors looked at the survival association only in patients who died, and they framed better survival with proton therapy as a possibility rather than a demonstrated result.

The specimen comprised peripheral blood, sampled from a patient treated with photon-based radiotherapy. This clonotype was obtained from a woman aged 70-85 years with pancreatic cancer. The rearrangement joined TRBV27 to TRBJ2-7; TRBD1 aligns with 12 central bases. Here the CDR3 is given as CASSLTGTGGTYEQYF. The bases are TGTGCCAGCAGTTTAACCGGGACAGGGGGCACTTACGAGCAGTACTTC.